The 19 T cell receptor beta chains in this list originate from one sample, sequenced in a study of regulatory T cells in long-lasting Graves disease. Time point specified: newly diagnosed GD, antithyroid drugs for less than 3 months. TCR sequences were obtained from RNA taken from PBMCs. HTBI primers from iRepertoire and Arm-PCR of CDR3 regions yielded the TCR beta libraries. MiXCR was run by TCRdb on the multiplex PCR reads, yielding one entry per CDR3 protein. Here the sample spans roughly 560,000 distinct CDR3 sequences, around 12% being singletons. These data were also filed under a second study, of T cells in Graves' hyperthyroidism and ophthalmopathy.

This sample comprised peripheral blood mononuclear cells (PBMCs), obtained at new diagnosis, from a patient treated with antithyroid drugs. These receptors came from a woman aged 25 to 39 with Graves disease.

In its sample, this clonotype was seen many times. The chain couples TRBV3-1 to TRBJ2-1, with TRBD2 matching 7 bases. The CDR3 has 13 residues. The germline V gene has CDR1 LGHDT and CDR2 YNNKEL (reference sequence). With 1 base clipped from V and 6 bases from J, the junction kept 0 bases outside the gene matches. CDR3 sequence reads: CASSQGGGNEQFF. Here the CDR3 DNA reads TGTGCCAGCAGCCAAGGGGGGGGCAATGAGCAGTTCTTC.

This clonotype was recorded a few times. The chain employs TRBV7-2 and TRBJ1-5, with unresolved D. Germline V lookup: CDR1 SGHTA, CDR2 FQGNSA. Trimming shortened V by 0 bases and J by 3 bases, and 9 bases separated the two germline ends. The CDR3 has 15 residues. The CDR3 loop is CASSLAGSPNQPQHF. CDR3 DNA: TGTGCCAGCAGCTTAGCGGGGTCACCCAATCAGCCCCAGCATTTT. Looking up the rest from reference TRBV7-2 and TRBJ1-5 gives the full variable domain: GAGVSQSPSNKVTEKGKDVELRCDPISGHTALYWYRQSLGQGLEFLIYFQGNSAPDKSGLPSDRFSAERTGGSVSTLTIQRTQQEDSAVYLCASSLAGSPNQPQHFGDGTRLSIL.

The V gene is TRBV5-6, the J gene TRBJ1-2, with 8 bases lining up with TRBD1. CDR3 length: 14 residues. Trimming removed 4 bases from V and 0 bases from J; junction bases left unmatched: 2. CDR1 is SGHDT, CDR2 YYEEEE, per germline. The CDR3 DNA is TGTGCCAGCAGCCGACAGGGGCCTAACTATGGCTACACCTTC. As protein: CASSRQGPNYGYTF.

The chain joins TRBV28 to TRBJ1-5; maybe TRBD1 (5 bases). V gave up 8 bases and J gave up 4 bases, with 15 bases separating them. This CDR3 is built from 14 residues. Germline-derived CDR1 and CDR2 are MDHEN and SYDVKM. The CDR3 nucleotides are TGTGCCAGCGTTGGGGGAAGTGCAAATCAGCCCCAGCATTTT. This encodes CASVGGSANQPQHF.

This clonotype was seen many times. The chain carries TRBV2 and TRBJ1-1; D is perhaps TRBD1 (5 bases). The CDR3 runs 13 residues. CDR1 is SNHLY and CDR2 is FYNNEI in the germline V gene. V lost 3 bases, J lost 5 bases, and 10 bases lay in between. For the CDR3, the DNA is TGTGCCAGCAGTGATATGGGGCGTACTGAAGCTTTCTTT. Translating it yields CASSDMGRTEAFF.

This clonotype showed up many times. This rearrangement joins TRBV6-1 to TRBJ2-7; D not resolved. Looked up from germline, CDR1 is MNHNS and CDR2 is SASEGT. Trimming stripped 2 bases from V and 2 bases from J, with 7 bases between. This CDR3 is built from 13 residues. CDR3 nucleotides: TGTGCCAGCAGTGAACGGCACCCCTACGAGCAGTACTTC. Protein sequence: CASSERHPYEQYF.

This clonotype was seen only a few times. The J gene is TRBJ2-7, the V gene TRBV20-1; 9 bases map to TRBD1. The CDR3 covers 13 residues. Germline CDR1 is DFQATT and CDR2 is SNEGSKA (reference sequence). After removal of 5 bases from V and 4 bases from J, the junction contained 6 bases not matched to a gene. For the CDR3, the DNA is TGCAGTGCTTTCACAGGGGGCGGGTACGAGCAGTACTTC. It yields the protein CSAFTGGGYEQYF.

This clonotype was counted at least ten times. The chain is built from TRBV7-9 and TRBJ2-5; 12 bases fit TRBD1. The CDR3 is 14 amino acids. Germline CDR1 is SEHNR and CDR2 is FQNEAQ (reference sequence). V shed 4 bases, J shed 5 bases, and the junction held 2 bases outside the gene matches. This CDR3 reads CASSYGTGGETQYF. CDR3 bases: TGTGCCAGCAGCTACGGGACAGGGGGCGAGACCCAGTACTTC.

The CDR3 sequence is CASSYLLANEQYF. The CDR3 nucleotides are TGTGCCAGCAGTTACCTACTAGCGAACGAGCAGTACTTC. The J gene is TRBJ2-7, the V gene TRBV6-9; 7 positions agree with TRBD2. The CDR3 spans 13 residues. CDR1 is MNHGY, CDR2 SVAAGI, per germline. The junction had 4 bases not matched to a gene; V was cut back by 3 bases and J by 5 bases.

In this sample, this clonotype turned up many times. A much more abundant neighbour one base away suggests this may be a read error. The V gene is TRBV2, the J gene TRBJ1-1; TRBD1 might be the D (6 bases). Germline V gene sequence: CDR1 SNHLY, CDR2 FYNNEI. The CDR3 consists of 14 residues. V was shortened by 6 bases and J by 1 base, with 12 bases between the two germline ends. This CDR3 is CASSLGTPNTEAFF. For the CDR3, the DNA is TGTGCCAGCAGCCTCGGGACACCGAACACTGAAGCTTTCTTT.

V is TRBV3-1 and J is TRBJ2-5, with 12 bases matching TRBD2. This CDR3 is built from 16 residues. Germline V gene lookup returns CDR1 LGHDT and CDR2 YNNKEL (reference sequence). V trimming: 2 bases; J trimming: 9 bases; junction bases outside the gene matches: 10. The CDR3 DNA reads TGTGCCAGCAGCCAACCTAGCGGGAGGGCGGGGCGGCCCCAGTACTTC. It translates to CASSQPSGRAGRPQYF.

This clonotype has only a few counts. This chain uses TRBV27 with TRBJ2-1, with 7 positions matching TRBD2. The CDR3 covers 13 residues. Germline CDR1 MNHEY, CDR2 SMNVEV (reference sequence). The ends lost 2 bases at V and 10 bases at J; junction bases unmatched: 5. Here the CDR3 reads CASSLGGRAEQFF. DNA for the CDR3: TGTGCCAGCAGTTTAGGAGGGAGGGCGGAGCAGTTCTTC.

This clonotype was detected ten times or more. This chain joins TRBV19 and TRBJ1-1; 8 positions match TRBD1. The V gene end was trimmed by 7 bases and the J gene end by 5 bases; junction bases not matched to a gene: 9. Germline CDR1 reads LNHDA; CDR2 reads SQIVND (reference sequence). CDR3 length: 14 amino acids. The CDR3 nucleotides read TGTGCCAGTACCCACGGACAGGGCTGGACTGAAGCTTTCTTT. This sequence encodes CASTHGQGWTEAFF.

This clonotype was seen only a few times. V gene TRBV7-3 combines with J gene TRBJ2-1; no definite D call. Trimming removed 3 bases at V and 5 bases at J, with 8 bases between. This CDR3 region has 13 residues. CDR1 is SGHTA, CDR2 FQGTGA, per germline. CDR3 sequence (DNA): TGTGCCAGCAGCTTGAGTATGGACAATGAGCAGTTCTTC. This translates into CASSLSMDNEQFF.

A few counts support this clonotype. The chain is built from TRBV6-5 and TRBJ2-1; TRBD1 is a possible D gene (5 bases). V lost 2 bases and J lost 6, with 14 bases in between. The germline CDR1 and CDR2 sequences are MNHEY and SVGAGI. There are 15 residues in the CDR3. The CDR3 here is CASSYVQGLLNEQFF. Written as DNA, the CDR3 is TGTGCCAGCAGTTACGTTCAGGGTTTGCTCAATGAGCAGTTCTTC.

Here the CDR3 DNA reads TGTGCCAGCAGCTCTTGGACACGCAAAGGAGGTTGGAATTATGGCTACACCTTC. This encodes CASSSWTRKGGWNYGYTF. The chain recombines TRBV7-9 with TRBJ1-2; tentatively, D is TRBD1 (5 bases). Trimming took off 4 bases at V and 5 bases at J, with 26 bases between the two ends. CDR1 SEHNR and CDR2 FQNEAQ come from the germline V gene (reference sequence). This CDR3 spans 18 amino acids. Complete variable domain (other parts from reference TRBV7-9 and TRBJ1-2): DTGVSQNPRHKITKRGQNVTFRCDPISEHNRLYWYRQTLGQGPEFLTYFQNEAQLEKSRLLSDRFSAERPKGSFSTLEIQRTEQGDSAMYLCASSSWTRKGGWNYGYTFGSGTRLTVV.

At least ten counts were recorded for this clonotype. The rearrangement joins TRBV9 to TRBJ2-5, with TRBD1 as a possible D gene (5 bases). V lost 0 bases and J 2 bases, leaving 8 bases between the germline ends. From germline, CDR1 is SGDLS and CDR2 YYNGEE. The CDR3 loop spans 14 amino acids. The CDR3 DNA reads as TGTGCCAGCAGCGTAGGGGGCGGACAAGAGACCCAGTACTTC. Protein sequence: CASSVGGGQETQYF.

This clonotype was detected ten times or more. One junction end disagrees with the germline gene, perhaps due to a read error. V usage is TRBV6-1 and J usage is TRBJ2-2, with 9 nucleotides matching TRBD1. This CDR3 is built from 13 residues. Germline CDR1 MNHNS, CDR2 SASEGT. CDR3 in DNA: TGTGCCGGCAGGGACAGGGTAACCGGGGAGCTGTTTTTT. It translates to CAGRDRVTGELFF.

This clonotype was recorded at least ten times. The chain links TRBV7-2 to TRBJ1-1; D is unclear. Looked up from germline, CDR1 is SGHTA and CDR2 is FQGNSA. V dropped 4 bases and J dropped 2 bases, with 5 bases sitting between them. The CDR3 contains 12 residues. CDR3 sequence reads: CASSWLNTEAFF. Written as DNA, the CDR3 is TGTGCCAGCAGCTGGCTTAACACTGAAGCTTTCTTT.